The table lists the clone carrying this T cell receptor beta chain with a few counts. The data stem from a study of T cells after yellow fever vaccination. 5'RACE template switching produced TCR cDNA carrying a universal primer site and UMIs. TCRdb re-derived calls from the 5' RACE reads in MiXCR, one entry per CDR3 protein. The table lists approximately 300,000 distinct CDR3 sequences, 6.8% of them singletons. The V and J ends lost 0 bases and 3 bases respectively, with 8 bases between them. Germline-derived CDR1 and CDR2 are LGHNA and YNFKEQ. The CDR3 is made up of 14 amino acids. The sequencing here drew on PBMCs, taken around 45 days after the first yellow fever vaccination. The clonotype was recovered from a man aged 18 to 30 who received the YFV17D yellow fever vaccine. The rearrangement uses TRBV4-2 and TRBJ1-2; D is undetermined. DNA for the CDR3: TGTGCCAGCAGCCAAGATCGCGGGGACTATGGCTACACCTTC. Translating gives CASSQDRGDYGYTF.